This is a list of T cell receptor beta chains from one sample in a study of T cells after yellow fever vaccination. TCRdb reprocessed the 5' RACE reads via MiXCR and lists one record per CDR3 protein. The table lists some 240,000 distinct CDR3 sequences, more than 3% of them singletons. The specimen comprised CD4+ T cells sorted from PBMCs, sampled 10 days after the yellow fever booster vaccination. Receptor source: a man between 18 and 29 years old who received the YFV17D yellow fever vaccine. The CDR3 runs from the conserved cysteine through the conserved F or W.

V	J	CDR3
TRBV9	TRBJ2-7	CASSTGGGTEQYF
TRBV11-2	TRBJ2-7	CASSLGAYSSYEQYF
TRBV5-1	TRBJ2-3	CASIDTGDAQYF
TRBV5-1	TRBJ2-1	CASGQSTGNYNEQFF
TRBV10-3	TRBJ2-5	CAISSAETQYF
TRBV29-1	TRBJ2-1	CSVGTDLTYNEQFF
TRBV20-1	TRBJ2-1	CSARDYSGSNEQFF
TRBV18	TRBJ2-5	CASSALAGGHVKETQYF
TRBV20-1	TRBJ1-2	CSARAGGYTF
TRBV3-1	TRBJ2-1	CASSQGLGGLYNEQFF
TRBV5-4	TRBJ2-3	CASRDDLGATDTQYF
TRBV6-5	TRBJ2-6	CASSGSSGANVLTF
TRBV2	TRBJ2-5	CASRNAQETQYF
TRBV7-3	TRBJ2-3	CASSQMGKTDTQYF
TRBV5-6	TRBJ1-6	CASSGKGRPRSYNSPLHF
TRBV11-2	TRBJ2-6	CASSPGGNSGANVLTF
TRBV28	TRBJ1-2	CAGKGSNYGYTF
TRBV20-1	TRBJ2-3	CSARVGDLTDTQYF
TRBV27	TRBJ2-5	CASSLSGRIGTQYF
TRBV6-1	TRBJ2-1	CASSSSGTSNEQFF
TRBV10-3	TRBJ1-2	CAISLPGPIYGYTF
TRBV7-2	TRBJ2-3	CASSLARAIDTQYF
TRBV6-1	TRBJ1-2	CASTLRRVYGYTF
TRBV6-2/TRBV6-3	TRBJ1-1	CASSYRGANTEAFF
TRBV20-1	TRBJ1-4	CSASGQGMGMGEKLFF
TRBV20-1	TRBJ2-1	CSAYTGGALKFYNEQFF
TRBV3-1	TRBJ2-7	CASSFRDRISEQYF
TRBV5-5	TRBJ1-2	CASSLGQHYGYTF
TRBV5-1	TRBJ2-5	CASSLGSQETQYF
TRBV18	TRBJ2-5	CASSPSRSKGKETQYF
TRBV4-3	TRBJ2-5	CASSQRLPGQGRETQYF
TRBV5-5	TRBJ2-1	CASSLTPGWDDRTYEQFF
TRBV12-3/TRBV12-4	TRBJ2-3	CASSPGARGDTQYF
TRBV5-1	TRBJ1-1	CASSFDPNTEAFF
TRBV18	TRBJ1-1	CASSHNPGQLTEAFF
TRBV5-1	TRBJ1-2	CASSLLRVEGGYTF
TRBV15	TRBJ2-5	CATSRDVGWGETQYF
TRBV9	TRBJ2-1	CASSVGGTYNEQFF
TRBV5-1	TRBJ2-7	CASSTDVGGEQYF
TRBV7-9	TRBJ2-7	CASSLGRASGNEQYF
TRBV12-3/TRBV12-4	TRBJ2-5	CASSDRRRETQYF
TRBV5-1	TRBJ1-1	CASSRDSHGTEAFF
TRBV5-1	TRBJ1-2	CASSSGQVDGYTF
TRBV11-2	TRBJ1-1	CASSPTTGNTEAFF
TRBV5-1	TRBJ1-4	CASSFGGREKLFF
TRBV4-3	TRBJ2-1	CASSQALAGALYNEQFF
TRBV7-9	TRBJ1-1	CASTRGGEAFF
TRBV5-4	TRBJ2-2	CASSTGATNTGELFF
TRBV6-5	TRBJ1-4	CASSSNTNEKLFF
TRBV19	TRBJ1-5	CASSKQYQPQHF
TRBV7-7	TRBJ2-3	CASSLAAASTDTQYF
TRBV15	TRBJ1-4	CATSREVAGVNEKLFF